The 5 T cell receptor beta chains in this list originate from one sample, sequenced in a study of cytomegalovirus exposure and HLA in healthy donors. Researchers ran the PCR with 60 Vbeta and 13 Jbeta primers. Assay: immunoSEQ multiplex PCR; the TCRdb copy retains only in-frame clones and omits some. The sample records roughly 230,000 clones, about nine tenths being singletons. The sequenced sample was PBMCs. The receptors stem from a girl aged 2-10 years in good health and CMV-seronegative.

CDR3 residues: CASSITASTDTQYF. DNA for the CDR3: TGTGCCAGCAGTATCACAGCTTCCACAGATACGCAGTATTTT. The chain combines TRBV14 with TRBJ2-3; D remains unclear. From germline, CDR1 is SGHDN and CDR2 FVKESK. V was shortened by 6 bases and J by 2 bases, with 12 bases between the two germline ends. There are 14 residues in the CDR3.

This chain joins TRBV11-2 and TRBJ2-7; 7 nucleotides match TRBD1. Germline V gene lookup returns CDR1 SGHAT and CDR2 FQNNGV. With V trimmed by 5 bases and J by 5 bases, 15 bases remained unmatched. This CDR3 contains 16 residues. The CDR3 coding sequence is TGTGCCAGCAGCCGATCTACAGGGGATTTCTCGAACGAGCAGTACTTC. Translation: CASSRSTGDFSNEQYF. Drawing the rest from reference TRBV11-2 and TRBJ2-7, the complete variable domain is EAGVAQSPRYKIIEKRQSVAFWCNPISGHATLYWYQQILGQGPKLLIQFQNNGVVDDSQLPKDRFSAERLKGVDSTLKIQPAKLEDSAVYLCASSRSTGDFSNEQYFGPGTRLTVT.

CDR3 sequence reads: CASGLVLGISGATGELFF. In DNA form, the CDR3 reads TGTGCTAGTGGTTTGGTACTTGGGATTAGCGGAGCGACCGGGGAGCTGTTTTTT. This rearrangement joins TRBV12-5 to TRBJ2-2; a possible D gene is TRBD2 (6 bases). This CDR3 spans 18 amino acids. V shed 0 bases and J shed 5 bases, with 19 bases lying between them. Germline V CDR1 and CDR2: LGHNT, FRNRAP.

The CDR3 DNA follows: TGTGCCAGTAGCCAACCGGACAGCCTAACCTACGAGCAGTACTTC. Amino acids: CASSQPDSLTYEQYF. The genes are TRBV19 and TRBJ2-7; a weak D match, TRBD1 (6 bases). The CDR3 is 15 residues long. Per the germline V gene, CDR1 is LNHDA and CDR2 is SQIVND (reference sequence). V dropped 6 bases and J dropped 2 bases, with 17 bases sitting between them.

V gene TRBV5-4 combines with J gene TRBJ2-3, with a weak D call TRBD2 (6 bases). The V and J ends lost 0 bases and 2 bases respectively, with 13 bases between them. Germline V gives CDR1 SGHNT, CDR2 YYREEE (reference sequence). The CDR3 totals 16 residues. Here the CDR3 DNA reads TGTGCCAGCAGCTTGGTGGGCGGGGCGGCCACAGATACGCAGTATTTT. This sequence encodes CASSLVGGAATDTQYF.